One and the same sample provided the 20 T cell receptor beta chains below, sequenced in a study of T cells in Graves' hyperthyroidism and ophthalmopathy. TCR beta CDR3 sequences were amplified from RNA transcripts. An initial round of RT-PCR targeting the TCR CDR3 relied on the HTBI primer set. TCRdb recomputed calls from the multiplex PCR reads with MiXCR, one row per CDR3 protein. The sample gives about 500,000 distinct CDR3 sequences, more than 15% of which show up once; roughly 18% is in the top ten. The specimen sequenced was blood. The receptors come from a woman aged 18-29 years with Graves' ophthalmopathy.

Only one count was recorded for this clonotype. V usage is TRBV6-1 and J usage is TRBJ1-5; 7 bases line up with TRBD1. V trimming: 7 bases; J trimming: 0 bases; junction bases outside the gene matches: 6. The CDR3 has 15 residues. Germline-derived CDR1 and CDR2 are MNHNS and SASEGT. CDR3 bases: TGTGCCAGCAAGGGGGCCGCATATAGCAATCAGCCCCAGCATTTT. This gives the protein CASKGAAYSNQPQHF.

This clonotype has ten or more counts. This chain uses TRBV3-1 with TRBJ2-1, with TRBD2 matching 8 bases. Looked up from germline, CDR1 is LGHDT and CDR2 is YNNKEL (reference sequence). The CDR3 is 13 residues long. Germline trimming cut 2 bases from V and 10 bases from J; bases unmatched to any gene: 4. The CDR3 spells CASSQYRTSEQFF. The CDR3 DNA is TGTGCCAGCAGCCAATACCGGACTAGCGAGCAGTTCTTC.

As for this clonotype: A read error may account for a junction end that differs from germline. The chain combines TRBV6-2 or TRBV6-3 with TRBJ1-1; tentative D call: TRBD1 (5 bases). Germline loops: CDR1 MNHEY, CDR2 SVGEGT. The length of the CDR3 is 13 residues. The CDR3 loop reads CASSRTTNNEAFF. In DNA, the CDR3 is TGTGCCAGCAGTAGGACAACGAACAATGAAGCTTTCTTT.

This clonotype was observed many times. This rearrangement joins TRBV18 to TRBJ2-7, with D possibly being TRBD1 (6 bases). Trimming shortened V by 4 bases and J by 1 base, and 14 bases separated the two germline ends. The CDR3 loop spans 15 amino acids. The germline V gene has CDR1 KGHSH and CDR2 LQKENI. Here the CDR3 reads CASSLIETGSYEQYF. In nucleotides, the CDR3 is TGTGCCAGCTCACTCATAGAGACAGGATCCTACGAGCAGTACTTC.

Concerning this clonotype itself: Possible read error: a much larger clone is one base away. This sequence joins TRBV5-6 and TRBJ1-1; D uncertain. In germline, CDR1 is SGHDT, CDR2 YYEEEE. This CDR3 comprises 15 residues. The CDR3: CVSSFRALMNTEAFF. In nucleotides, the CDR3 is TGTGTCAGCAGCTTCAGAGCTTTAATGAACACTGAAGCTTTCTTT.

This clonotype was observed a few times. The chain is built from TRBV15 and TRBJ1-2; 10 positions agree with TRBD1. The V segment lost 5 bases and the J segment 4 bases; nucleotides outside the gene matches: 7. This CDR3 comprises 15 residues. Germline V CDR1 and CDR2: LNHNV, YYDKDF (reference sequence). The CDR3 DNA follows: TGTGCCACCAGCCCCCGGGACAGGGGATTCTATGGCTACACCTTC. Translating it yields CATSPRDRGFYGYTF.

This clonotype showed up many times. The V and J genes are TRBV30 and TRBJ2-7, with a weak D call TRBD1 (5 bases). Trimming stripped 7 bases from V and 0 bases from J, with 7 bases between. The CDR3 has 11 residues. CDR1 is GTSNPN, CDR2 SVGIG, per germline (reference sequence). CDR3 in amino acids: CAFRDSYEQYF. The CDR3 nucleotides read TGTGCCTTCAGGGACTCCTACGAGCAGTACTTC.

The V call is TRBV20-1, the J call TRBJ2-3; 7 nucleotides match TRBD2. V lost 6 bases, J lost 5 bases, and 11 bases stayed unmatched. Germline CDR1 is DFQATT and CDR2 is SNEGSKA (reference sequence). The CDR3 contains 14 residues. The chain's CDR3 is CSAVRTSSQDTQYF. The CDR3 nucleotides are TGCAGTGCGGTGAGGACTAGTTCCCAAGATACGCAGTATTTT.

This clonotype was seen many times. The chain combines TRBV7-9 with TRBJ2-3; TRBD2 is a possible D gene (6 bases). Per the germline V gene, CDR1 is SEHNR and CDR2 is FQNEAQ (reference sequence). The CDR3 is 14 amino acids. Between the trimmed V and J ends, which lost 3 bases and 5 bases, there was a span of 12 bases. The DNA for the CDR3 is TGTGCCAGCAGCTTTTCCCCCGGGGGAGATACGCAGTATTTT. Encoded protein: CASSFSPGGDTQYF.

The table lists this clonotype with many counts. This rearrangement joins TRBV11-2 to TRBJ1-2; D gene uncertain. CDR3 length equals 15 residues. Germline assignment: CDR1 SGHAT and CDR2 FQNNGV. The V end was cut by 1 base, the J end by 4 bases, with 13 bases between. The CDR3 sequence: CASSLGATRAYGYTF. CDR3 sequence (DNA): TGTGCCAGCAGCTTAGGCGCGACGAGGGCCTATGGCTACACCTTC.

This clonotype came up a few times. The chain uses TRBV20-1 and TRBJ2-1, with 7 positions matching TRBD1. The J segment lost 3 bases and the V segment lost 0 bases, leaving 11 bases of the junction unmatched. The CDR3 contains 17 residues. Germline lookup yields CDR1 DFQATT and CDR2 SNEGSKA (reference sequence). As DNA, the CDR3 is TGCAGTGCTAGAGATCCCGTTGGGACAGTAGGCTACAATGAGCAGTTCTTC. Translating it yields CSARDPVGTVGYNEQFF.

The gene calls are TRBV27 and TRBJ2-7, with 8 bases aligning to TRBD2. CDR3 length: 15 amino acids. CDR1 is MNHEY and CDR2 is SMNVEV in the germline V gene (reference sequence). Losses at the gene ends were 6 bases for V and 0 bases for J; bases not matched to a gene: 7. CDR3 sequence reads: CASRSSGSASYEQYF. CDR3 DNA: TGTGCCAGCAGATCAAGCGGGAGTGCCTCCTACGAGCAGTACTTC.

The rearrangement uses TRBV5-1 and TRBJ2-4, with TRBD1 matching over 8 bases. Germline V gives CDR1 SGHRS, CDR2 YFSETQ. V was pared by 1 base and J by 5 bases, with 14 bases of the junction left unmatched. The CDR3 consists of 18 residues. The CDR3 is CASSLPGQGAKVENIQYF. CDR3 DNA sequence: TGCGCCAGCAGCTTGCCAGGGCAGGGGGCGAAGGTCGAAAACATTCAGTACTTC.

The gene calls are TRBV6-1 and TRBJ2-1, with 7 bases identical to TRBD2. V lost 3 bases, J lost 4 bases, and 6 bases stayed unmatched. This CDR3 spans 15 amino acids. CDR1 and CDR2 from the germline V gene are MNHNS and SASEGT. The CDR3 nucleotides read TGTGCCAGCAGTGATTACAGCGGGATATACAATGAGCAGTTCTTC. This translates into CASSDYSGIYNEQFF.

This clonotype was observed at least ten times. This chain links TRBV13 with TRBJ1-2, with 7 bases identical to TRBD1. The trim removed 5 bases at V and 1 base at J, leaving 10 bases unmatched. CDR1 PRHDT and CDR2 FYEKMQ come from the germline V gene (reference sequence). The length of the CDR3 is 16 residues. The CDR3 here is CASSIRGDSLNYGYTF. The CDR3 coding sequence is TGTGCCAGCAGCATAAGGGGGGACAGTCTTAACTATGGCTACACCTTC.

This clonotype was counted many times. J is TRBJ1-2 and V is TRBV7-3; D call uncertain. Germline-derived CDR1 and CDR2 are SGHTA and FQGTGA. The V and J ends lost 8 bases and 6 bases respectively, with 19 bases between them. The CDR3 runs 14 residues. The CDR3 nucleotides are TGTGCCAGCCGTCAAACAATTGGGAAGGATGGCTACACCTTC. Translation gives CASRQTIGKDGYTF.

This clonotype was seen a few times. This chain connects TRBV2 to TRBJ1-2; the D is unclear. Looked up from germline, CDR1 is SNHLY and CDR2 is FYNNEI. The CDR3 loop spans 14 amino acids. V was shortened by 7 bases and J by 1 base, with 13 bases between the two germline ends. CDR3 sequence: CASIEEGHNYGYTF. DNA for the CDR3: TGTGCCAGCATTGAGGAGGGCCATAACTATGGCTACACCTTC.

DNA of the CDR3: TGTGCCAGCAGCTTAGTAGCGTCGACCACAGATACGCAGTATTTT. It translates to CASSLVASTTDTQYF. J is TRBJ2-3 and V is TRBV7-9, with D perhaps matching TRBD2 (5 bases). The CDR3 has 15 amino acids. V lost 1 base, J lost 2 bases, and 10 bases lay in between. Germline CDR1 and CDR2: SEHNR and FQNEAQ (reference sequence).

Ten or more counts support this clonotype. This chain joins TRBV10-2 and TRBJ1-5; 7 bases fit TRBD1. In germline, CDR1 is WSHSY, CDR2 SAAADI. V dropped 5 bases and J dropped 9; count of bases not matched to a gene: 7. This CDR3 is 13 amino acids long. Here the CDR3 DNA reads TGCGCCAGCAGTCCGACAGGGTCCGCGCCCCAGCATTTT. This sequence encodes CASSPTGSAPQHF.

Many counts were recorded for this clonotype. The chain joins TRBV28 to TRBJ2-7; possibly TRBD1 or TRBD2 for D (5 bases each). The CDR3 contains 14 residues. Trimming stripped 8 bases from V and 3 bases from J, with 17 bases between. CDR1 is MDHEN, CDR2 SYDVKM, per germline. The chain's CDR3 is CASWGRKGSYEQYF. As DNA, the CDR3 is TGTGCCAGCTGGGGTAGGAAGGGGAGCTACGAGCAGTACTTC. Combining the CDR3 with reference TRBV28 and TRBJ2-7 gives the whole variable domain DVKVTQSSRYLVKRTGEKVFLECVQDMDHENMFWYRQDPGLGLRLIYFSYDVKMKEKGDIPEGYSVSREKKERFSLILESASTNQTSMYLCASWGRKGSYEQYFGPGTRLTVT.